Below are 5 T cell receptor beta chains sequenced from a single sample in a study of OX40 agonist ivuxolimab in advanced cancers. The protocol was immunoSEQ multiplex PCR, while the TCRdb copy is restricted to in-frame clones and leaves out a portion. The sample consists of about 44,000 clones, about nine tenths of them appearing once. The sequencing here drew on CD4+ or CD8+ T cells sorted from blood, taken in a trial of the OX40 agonist ivuxolimab. The receptors stem from an adult with an advanced solid tumor such as melanoma, head and neck, liver or kidney cancer.

The V gene is TRBV29-1, the J gene TRBJ2-1, with 11 positions matching TRBD2. Looked up from germline, CDR1 is SQVTM and CDR2 is ANQGSEA. V shed 8 bases and J 2 bases; nucleotides not matched to a gene: 8. The CDR3 covers 15 residues. The CDR3 spells CSSRTSGHTYNEQFF. The CDR3 bases are TGCAGCTCTAGGACTAGCGGGCATACCTACAATGAGCAGTTCTTC.

The rearrangement joins TRBV7-6 to TRBJ1-2, with a tentative D call TRBD1 (6 bases). The CDR3 spans 15 residues. V lost 3 bases and J lost 3, with 14 bases in between. Looked up from germline, CDR1 is SGHVS and CDR2 is FNYEAQ. CDR3 sequence (DNA): TGTGCCAGCAGCTTGACAGGACGGAAGGACTATGGCTACACCTTC. Amino acids: CASSLTGRKDYGYTF.

The CDR3 protein is CASSLEFTSTDTQYF. The CDR3 nucleotides read TGTGCCAGCAGCTTAGAGTTTACTAGCACAGATACGCAGTATTTT. The J gene is TRBJ2-3, the V gene TRBV7-2; no firm D call. The CDR3 contains 15 residues. V was clipped by 1 base and J by 0 bases, with 8 bases between them. Germline lookup yields CDR1 SGHTA and CDR2 FQGNSA.

This sequence joins TRBV4-1 and TRBJ2-7; 7 nucleotides agree with TRBD1. The germline gives CDR1 MGHRA, CDR2 YSYEKL. The CDR3 contains 15 residues. V dropped 4 bases and J dropped 3; count of bases not matched to a gene: 9. CDR3 nucleotide sequence: TGCGCCAGCAGCCGGACGATGGGACAGAGCTACGAGCAGTACTTC. Translation: CASSRTMGQSYEQYF.

The gene calls are TRBV13 and TRBJ2-7, with D perhaps matching TRBD1 (6 bases). There are 14 residues in the CDR3. Trimming took off 4 bases at V and 5 bases at J, with 15 bases between the two ends. Per the germline V gene, CDR1 is PRHDT and CDR2 is FYEKMQ (reference sequence). The CDR3 is CASSWEDRPDEQYF. CDR3 in DNA: TGTGCCAGCAGCTGGGAAGACAGGCCGGACGAGCAGTACTTC.